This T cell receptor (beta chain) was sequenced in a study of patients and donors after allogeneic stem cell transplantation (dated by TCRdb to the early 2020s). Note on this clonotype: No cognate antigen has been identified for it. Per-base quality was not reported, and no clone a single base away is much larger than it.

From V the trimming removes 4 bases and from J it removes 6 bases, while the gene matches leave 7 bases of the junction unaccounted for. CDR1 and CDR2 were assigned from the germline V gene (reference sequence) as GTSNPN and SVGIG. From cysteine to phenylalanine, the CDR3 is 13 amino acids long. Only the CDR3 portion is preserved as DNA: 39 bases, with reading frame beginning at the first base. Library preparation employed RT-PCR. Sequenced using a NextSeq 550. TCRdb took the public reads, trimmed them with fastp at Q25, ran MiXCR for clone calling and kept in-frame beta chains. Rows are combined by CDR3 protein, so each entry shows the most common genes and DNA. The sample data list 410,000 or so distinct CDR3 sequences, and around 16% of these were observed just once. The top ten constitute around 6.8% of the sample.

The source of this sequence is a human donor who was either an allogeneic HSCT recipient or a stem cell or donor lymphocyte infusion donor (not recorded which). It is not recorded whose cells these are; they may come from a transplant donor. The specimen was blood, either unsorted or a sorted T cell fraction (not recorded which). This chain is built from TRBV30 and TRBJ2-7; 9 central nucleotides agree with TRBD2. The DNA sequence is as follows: TGTGCCTGGATGGGGCGGGGGGGCCCCGAGCAGTACTTC. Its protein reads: CAWMGRGGPEQYF.